This T cell receptor (beta chain) was recovered during a study of T cell clones after liver transplantation. The wider study: TCRbeta sequencing after a pre-transplant mixed lymphocyte reaction identified graft-donor-reactive clones, later tracked in post-transplant blood. Graft-donor-reactive sequences were compared with third-party-reactive TCRbeta sequences from pre-transplant mixed lymphocyte reactions.

This CDR3 has 19 residues. Germline loops: CDR1 SGDLS, CDR2 YYNGEE. With V trimmed by 1 base and J by 1 base, 10 bases remained unmatched. Whole-study findings and limits: Rather than being deleted, graft donor-reactive T cells may have moved into the graft. Circulating graft-donor-reactive CD4 TCRbeta sequences fell significantly post-transplant in most of the 8 subjects.

This clone was observed a single time. The target antigen is unknown. Assay used: immunoSEQ multiplex PCR; TCRdb lists only in-frame clones, some missing. The sample has tens of thousands of clones; approximately 94% are singletons. Material: CD8+ T cells from blood, obtained roughly 26 months after liver transplant. This clonotype was sampled from a human patient who received a liver transplant. Some T cells may have originated in the graft donor. This chain uses TRBV9 with TRBJ2-2; 10 bases agree with TRBD2. Here the CDR3 DNA reads TGTGCCAGCAGCGTATTAGGCCTAGCGGGAGCCGGGAACACCGGGGAGCTGTTTTTT. This codes for CASSVLGLAGAGNTGELFF.